The entry below describes one T cell receptor (beta chain). An amount of RNA that ranged from roughly 0.45 to 1 ug was reverse transcribed with random hexamers. Coverage of TCR beta CDR3 amplification by immunoSEQ multiplex PCR extended to 54 Vbeta and 13 Jbeta. From the immunoSEQ multiplex PCR reads, TCRdb called clonotypes with MiXCR, one entry per CDR3 protein. Here the sample spans 50,000 or so distinct CDR3 sequences, roughly 92% being singletons. CD8+ and CD4+ T cells from blood underwent TCR beta sequencing. CDR1 SQVTM and CDR2 ANQGSEA come from the germline V gene. Trimming took 5 bases from V and 1 from J, leaving 17 bases between them. This CDR3 region has 15 residues. The sample is drawn from a study of CD8 T cells in Susac syndrome.

Sample: CD8+ T cells from PBMCs. This receptor was taken from a human donor in good health. The chain couples TRBV29-1 to TRBJ2-5, with D maybe TRBD1 (6 bases). The CDR3 bases are TGCAGCGTTCAGCGCGGTGGGGGCTTCCAAGAGACCCAGTACTTC. Translated: CSVQRGGGFQETQYF.